This is a list of T cell receptor beta chains from one sample in a study of blood T cell repertoires in COVID-19. The table came from immunoSEQ multiplex PCR; TCRdb's copy has only in-frame clones and leaves some out. The table has approximately 340,000 clones, roughly 87% seen once; the top ten hold approximately 9.9%. The sequenced sample consisted of peripheral blood. These receptors all come from a young man with COVID-19, enrolled during active disease. Both conserved end residues are part of each CDR3. A D gene is named only where the DNA matches it firmly. Rows give clone size only sometimes, using once, few, many, or a class for an expanded clone.

>-|TRBV5-1|TRBD1|TRBJ2-2
CASSSGTGLTGELFF
TGCGCCAGCAGCTCCGGGACAGGGCTCACCGGGGAGCTGTTTTTT
>-|TRBV4-1|TRBD2|TRBJ2-1
CASSQAPGTSREQFF
TGCGCCAGCAGCCAAGCTCCCGGGACTAGCAGGGAGCAGTTCTTC
>few|TRBV20-1|TRBD2|TRBJ2-7
CSASGLLSGTSYEQYF
TGCAGTGCTAGTGGACTCCTTAGCGGGACTTCCTACGAGCAGTACTTC
>-|TRBV5-4|-|TRBJ1-2
CASSLGQGYYGYTF
TGTGCCAGCAGCTTGGGGCAGGGATACTATGGCTACACCTTC
>few|TRBV15|TRBD2|TRBJ2-3
CATSRGLAGVTDTQYF
TGTGCCACCAGCAGAGGACTAGCGGGAGTCACAGATACGCAGTATTTT
>-|TRBV19|TRBD2|TRBJ2-4
CASSIGAGGPWF
TGTGCCAGTAGTATTGGGGCGGGAGGGCCGTGGTTC
>few|TRBV7-9|TRBD1|TRBJ1-2
CASSLSGTVNYGYTF
TGTGCCAGCAGCTTATCCGGGACAGTGAACTATGGCTACACCTTC
>-|TRBV6-2/TRBV6-3|-|TRBJ2-4
CASSYSLQNIQYF
TGTGCCAGCAGTTACTCACTCCAAAACATTCAGTACTTC
>once|TRBV25-1|-|TRBJ2-3
CASSEPRDMGYGTDTQYF
TGTGCCAGCAGTGAACCCCGGGACATGGGATATGGCACAGATACGCAGTATTTT
>-|TRBV15|TRBD2|TRBJ2-2
CATSRGGLAGEGTGELFF
TGTGCCACCAGCAGAGGGGGACTAGCGGGAGAGGGCACCGGGGAGCTGTTTTTT
>-|TRBV5-6|-|TRBJ2-2
CASSPGGFWELFF
TGTGCCAGCAGCCCCGGCGGATTCTGGGAGCTGTTTTTT
>-|TRBV14|TRBD1|TRBJ1-2
CASSQDRGQNGYTF
TGTGCCAGCAGCCAAGACAGGGGGCAGAATGGCTACACCTTC
>-|TRBV2|-|TRBJ2-1
CASRGLLSSYNEQFF
TGTGCCAGCAGAGGACTTCTCAGCTCCTACAATGAGCAGTTCTTC
>many|TRBV6-6|-|TRBJ2-7
CASSYSRADPHF
TGTGCCAGCAGTTACTCGCGGGCGGATCCGCACTTC
>-|TRBV7-8|TRBD1|TRBJ2-7
CASSPDRAYEQYF
TGTGCCAGCAGCCCGGACAGGGCCTACGAGCAGTACTTC
>few|TRBV5-1|TRBD2|TRBJ2-1
CASRNRAGGGSSYNEQFF
TGCGCCAGCCGAAACCGAGCGGGAGGGGGGAGCTCCTACAATGAGCAGTTCTTC
>-|TRBV23-1|TRBD1|TRBJ1-3
CASGLRGLGGNTIYF
TGCGCCAGCGGCCTCAGGGGGCTAGGTGGAAACACCATATATTTT
>-|TRBV25-1|-|TRBJ1-4
CASSESQGRDEKLFF
TGTGCCAGCAGTGAATCCCAGGGTCGGGATGAAAAACTGTTTTTT
>-|TRBV19|TRBD2|TRBJ2-7
CASSSHLAGVLWEQYF
TGTGCCAGTAGTTCGCATCTAGCGGGAGTCCTCTGGGAGCAGTACTTC
>few|TRBV7-9|-|TRBJ2-5
CASSLSVGQGSETQYF
TGTGCCAGCAGCTTAAGTGTGGGGCAGGGGTCGGAGACCCAGTACTTC
>-|TRBV27|-|TRBJ1-5
CASRRTGNQPQHF
TGTGCCAGCAGACGCACAGGGAATCAGCCCCAGCATTTT
>-|TRBV7-6|TRBD2|TRBJ2-1
CASSLAYSGRAVEQFF
TGTGCCAGCAGCTTAGCCTATAGCGGGAGGGCCGTGGAGCAGTTCTTC
>once|TRBV28|TRBD2|TRBJ2-3
CASSRTSGSTDTQYF
TGTGCCAGCAGTCGTACTAGCGGCAGCACAGATACGCAGTATTTT
>-|TRBV5-1|TRBD1|TRBJ1-2
CASLNSGGNGYTF
TGCGCCAGCCTTAATTCAGGGGGCAATGGCTACACCTTC
>-|TRBV4-2|TRBD2|TRBJ2-7
CASSQVSGGSSYEQYF
TGTGCCAGCAGCCAAGTTAGCGGGGGGAGCTCCTACGAGCAGTACTTC
>-|TRBV4-3|-|TRBJ2-7
CASSREYGQYEQYF
TGCGCCAGCAGCCGCGAATACGGACAGTACGAGCAGTACTTC
>-|TRBV5-4|TRBD2|TRBJ2-5
CASRPRLAGRETQYF
TGTGCCAGCAGGCCCCGACTAGCGGGACGGGAGACCCAGTACTTC
>-|TRBV9|-|TRBJ2-6
CASSVRTVTGTGANVLTF
TGTGCCAGCAGCGTCCGAACAGTAACAGGGACTGGGGCCAACGTCCTGACTTTC
>-|TRBV29-1|-|TRBJ2-2
CSGRGGVTGELFF
TGCAGCGGGCGAGGCGGGGTCACCGGGGAGCTGTTTTTT
>-|TRBV9|TRBD2|TRBJ2-6
CASRGGSSGANVLTF
TGTGCCAGTAGAGGCGGGAGCTCTGGGGCCAACGTCCTGACTTTC
>-|TRBV11-2|TRBD2|TRBJ2-7
CASSLGGVAGDSYEQYF
TGTGCCAGCAGCTTAGGTGGCGTAGCGGGAGATTCCTACGAGCAGTACTTC
>-|TRBV25-1|TRBD1|TRBJ2-7
CASNRQGAAYEQYF
TGTGCCAGCAATCGACAGGGGGCGGCTTACGAGCAGTACTTC
>-|TRBV7-2|TRBD1|TRBJ1-4
CASSDRRTNEKLFF
TGTGCCAGCTCGGACAGGCGAACTAATGAAAAACTGTTTTTT
>-|TRBV28|TRBD1|TRBJ2-2
CASRRRQGNTGELFF
TGTGCCAGCAGACGTAGACAGGGGAACACCGGGGAGCTGTTTTTT
>once|TRBV13|TRBD1|TRBJ2-7
CASNPRTGDLREQYF
TGTGCCAGCAACCCAAGGACAGGGGATCTACGAGAGCAGTACTTC
>few|TRBV6-6|-|TRBJ2-7
CASSNPGVGYEQYF
TGTGCCAGCAGTAACCCAGGGGTTGGCTACGAGCAGTACTTC
>-|TRBV6-5|TRBD1|TRBJ1-1
CASRRDRGTEAFF
TGTGCCAGCAGGCGTGACAGGGGCACTGAAGCTTTCTTT
>-|TRBV5-1|-|TRBJ1-5
CASSLLGNQPQHF
TGCGCCAGCAGCTTGCTAGGTAATCAGCCCCAGCATTTT
>once|TRBV2|-|TRBJ1-4
CASIKGAGSRTNEKLFF
TGTGCCAGCATCAAAGGGGCAGGCTCTCGAACTAATGAAAAACTGTTTTTT
>-|TRBV4-1|TRBD1|TRBJ2-7
CASSQTGTGIHEQYF
TGCGCCAGCAGCCAAACCGGGACAGGGATCCACGAGCAGTACTTC
>-|TRBV20-1|-|TRBJ1-1
CSASPGWDTEAFF
TGCAGTGCTAGTCCAGGGTGGGACACTGAAGCTTTCTTT
>few|TRBV30|-|TRBJ1-2
CAWSVGWVGGDGYTF
TGTGCCTGGAGTGTAGGGTGGGTAGGGGGAGATGGCTACACCTTC
>-|TRBV6-1|TRBD1|TRBJ1-2
CASSEAKGGNSYTF
TGTGCCAGCAGTGAAGCGAAAGGGGGCAATAGCTACACCTTC
>-|TRBV5-4|TRBD2|TRBJ2-7
CASSRPSGRGEQYF
TGTGCCAGCAGCCGACCTAGCGGGAGGGGGGAGCAGTACTTC
>-|TRBV5-5|TRBD1|TRBJ1-5
CASSYQGASNQPQHF
TGTGCCAGCAGCTACCAGGGGGCGAGCAATCAGCCCCAGCATTTT
>-|TRBV7-3|TRBD2|TRBJ2-2
CASSSQLAGGQRRSAGELFF
TGTGCCAGCAGCTCCCAACTAGCGGGGGGGCAAAGGAGGTCTGCCGGGGAGCTGTTTTTT
>-|TRBV7-3|TRBD2|TRBJ2-1
CASSLTSSGRNEQFF
TGTGCCAGCAGCTTAACCTCTAGCGGGCGGAATGAGCAGTTCTTC
>-|TRBV6-5|-|TRBJ1-2
CASSYSQGWRYGYTF
TGTGCCAGCAGTTACTCGCAGGGGTGGCGGTATGGCTACACCTTC
>-|TRBV15|-|TRBJ2-5
CATSRDVHRQETQYF
TGTGCCACCAGCAGAGATGTACACCGCCAAGAGACCCAGTACTTC
>-|TRBV7-3|TRBD1|TRBJ1-2
CAVRLGQAGYTF
TGTGCCGTCAGATTAGGACAGGCTGGCTACACCTTC
>-|TRBV11-2|TRBD2|TRBJ2-1
CASSSRASGGKLYNEQFF
TGTGCCAGCAGCTCCCGGGCTAGCGGGGGGAAATTGTACAATGAGCAGTTCTTC
>-|TRBV24-1|-|TRBJ1-2
CATSPDGGNYGYTF
TGTGCCACCAGTCCCGACGGAGGGAACTATGGCTACACCTTC
>-|TRBV2|TRBD1|TRBJ1-2
CASLIQPGGDYGYTF
TGTGCCAGCCTTATACAACCAGGGGGAGACTATGGCTACACCTTC
>-|TRBV9|-|TRBJ2-2
CASSVGRSPGDTGELFF
TGTGCCAGCAGCGTAGGGAGGAGCCCAGGAGACACCGGGGAGCTGTTTTTT
>-|TRBV30|-|TRBJ1-3
CAWSTTRPTGDTIYF
TGTGCCTGGAGTACTACCCGGCCCACGGGGGACACCATATATTTT
>-|TRBV19|-|TRBJ2-2
CASSTQGAGELFF
TGTGCCAGTAGTACACAGGGCGCCGGGGAGCTGTTTTTT
>-|TRBV28|TRBD1|TRBJ1-2
CASHYAGGNGYTF
TGTGCCAGCCATTACGCAGGGGGCAATGGCTACACCTTC